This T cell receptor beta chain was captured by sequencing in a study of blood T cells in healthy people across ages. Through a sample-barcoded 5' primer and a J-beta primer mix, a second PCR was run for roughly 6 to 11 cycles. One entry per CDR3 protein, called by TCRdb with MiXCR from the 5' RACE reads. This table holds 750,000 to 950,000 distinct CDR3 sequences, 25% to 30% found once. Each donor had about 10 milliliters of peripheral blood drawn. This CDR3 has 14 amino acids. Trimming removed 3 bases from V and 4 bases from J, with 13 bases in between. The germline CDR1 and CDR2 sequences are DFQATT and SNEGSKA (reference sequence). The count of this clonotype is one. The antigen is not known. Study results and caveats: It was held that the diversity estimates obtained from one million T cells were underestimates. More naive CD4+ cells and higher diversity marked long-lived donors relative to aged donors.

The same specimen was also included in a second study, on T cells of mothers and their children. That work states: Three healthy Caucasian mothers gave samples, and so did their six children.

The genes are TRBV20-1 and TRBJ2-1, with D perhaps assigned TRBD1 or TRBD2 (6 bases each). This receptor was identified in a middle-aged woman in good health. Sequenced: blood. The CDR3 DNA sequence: TGCAGTGCTAGTAGACGGGGGCCTTACAATGAGCAGTTCTTC. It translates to CSASRRGPYNEQFF.